Below are 12 T cell receptor beta chains sequenced from a single sample in a study of T cell responses to AZD1222 COVID-19 vaccine. Libraries were prepared by immunoSEQ multiplex PCR; TCRdb keeps only in-frame clonotypes and omits some of them. Here the sample spans about 93,000 clones, roughly 91% being singletons. Sequencing used peripheral blood, obtained on day 0 of MenACWY control vaccination. Every receptor here comes from an adult in good health.

This clone was counted a few times. This chain uses TRBV7-8 with TRBJ2-7; TRBD1 agrees at 10 bases. The CDR3 is 14 residues long. Germline V gene data show CDR1 as SGHVS and CDR2 as FQNEAQ. V trimming: 4 bases; J trimming: 7 bases; junction bases outside the gene matches: 7. CDR3 nucleotide sequence: TGTGCCAGCAGCTCGACAGGGGGCGTTCAGGAGCAGTACTTC. It yields the protein CASSSTGGVQEQYF.

The chain links TRBV13 to TRBJ2-7; D remains unclear. The CDR3 extends over 13 amino acids. Trimming stripped 2 bases from V and 2 bases from J, with 7 bases between. Germline CDR1 is PRHDT and CDR2 is FYEKMQ (reference sequence). CDR3 sequence reads: CASSLSGTYEQYF. The CDR3 DNA is TGTGCCAGCAGCTTATCTGGTACCTACGAGCAGTACTTC.

The V and J genes are TRBV27 and TRBJ1-5; D not resolved. This CDR3 comprises 13 residues. Trimming pared 5 bases from V and 3 bases from J, leaving 8 bases between. From germline, CDR1 is MNHEY and CDR2 SMNVEV (reference sequence). The CDR3 protein is CASSPDNNQPQHF. The CDR3 DNA follows: TGTGCCAGCAGTCCTGACAACAATCAGCCCCAGCATTTT.

The gene calls are TRBV7-2 and TRBJ1-1, with a tentative D call TRBD1 (6 bases). Germline V lookup: CDR1 SGHTA, CDR2 FQGNSA. The CDR3 covers 16 residues. V lost 1 base to trimming and J lost 3 bases, with 15 bases between them. CDR3 DNA sequence: TGTGCCAGCAGCTTAGGTTGGCAAACAGGGCACACTGAAGCTTTCTTT. Protein sequence: CASSLGWQTGHTEAFF.

The rearrangement uses TRBV7-9 and TRBJ2-1; D gene ambiguous. This CDR3 is built from 12 residues. Germline V gene lookup returns CDR1 SEHNR and CDR2 FQNEAQ (reference sequence). Trimming shortened V by 1 base and J by 8 bases, and 6 bases separated the two germline ends. The CDR3 is CASSLGIDEQFF. The CDR3 DNA reads TGTGCCAGCAGCTTAGGTATCGATGAGCAGTTCTTC.

The rearrangement joins TRBV6-6 to TRBJ2-2, with TRBD1 as a possible D gene (6 bases). The CDR3 extends over 16 amino acids. Per germline, CDR1 MNHNY and CDR2 SVGAGI (reference sequence). Trimming removed 2 bases from V and 3 bases from J, with 13 bases in between. In DNA, the CDR3 is TGTGCCAGCAGTTACCCGACAGGAACGGACACCGGGGAGCTGTTTTTT. Its protein product is CASSYPTGTDTGELFF.

The V gene is TRBV3-1 (or the pseudogene TRBV3-2), the J gene TRBJ2-6, with 10 bases fitting TRBD2. The V segment lost 4 bases and the J segment 4 bases; nucleotides outside the gene matches: 7. Germline V lookup: CDR1 LGHDT, CDR2 YNNKEL (reference sequence). The CDR3 contains 17 residues. This CDR3 reads CASSLLAGEVGANVLTF. CDR3 nucleotide sequence: TGTGCCAGCAGCCTTCTAGCGGGGGAAGTCGGGGCCAACGTCCTGACTTTC.

This chain links TRBV18 with TRBJ1-1, with D hard to call. CDR1 is KGHSH, CDR2 LQKENI, per germline. V was trimmed by 0 bases and J by 4 bases, leaving 15 bases between them. The CDR3 runs to 16 residues. The CDR3 reads CASSPPGSSGRTEAFF. The CDR3 DNA reads TGTGCCAGCTCACCACCAGGTTCTTCTGGACGCACTGAAGCTTTCTTT.

V is TRBV10-1 and J is TRBJ1-5; a possible D gene is TRBD1 (6 bases). The CDR3 runs to 14 residues. Germline V CDR1 and CDR2: WNHNN, SYGVQD (reference sequence). Trimming stripped 7 bases from V and 1 base from J, with 11 bases between. DNA for the CDR3: TGCGCCAGCAACGGACAGCCAAGCAATCAGCCCCAGCATTTT. Translated, it gives CASNGQPSNQPQHF.

The genes are TRBV3-1 (or the pseudogene TRBV3-2) and TRBJ1-2, with D perhaps TRBD1 (5 bases). Germline CDR1 and CDR2: LGHDT and YNNKEL (reference sequence). The V gene lost 0 bases and the J gene lost 5 bases, with 13 bases spanning the gap. The CDR3 length is 15 residues. CDR3 sequence reads: CASSQDTTGFYGYTF. The CDR3 DNA follows: TGTGCCAGCAGCCAAGATACAACAGGCTTTTATGGCTACACCTTC.

V usage is TRBV19 and J usage is TRBJ1-1; 9 bases line up with TRBD1. J gave up 0 bases and V 4 bases, and 12 bases lay outside the gene matches. This CDR3 has 18 amino acids. Germline V gene data show CDR1 as LNHDA and CDR2 as SQIVND (reference sequence). The CDR3 here is CASSKVRTGVFMNTEAFF. Here the CDR3 DNA reads TGTGCCAGTAGTAAGGTTCGGACAGGGGTTTTCATGAACACTGAAGCTTTCTTT. Variable domain in full (rest from reference TRBV19 and TRBJ1-1): DGGITQSPKYLFRKEGQNVTLSCEQNLNHDAMYWYRQDPGQGLRLIYYSQIVNDFQKGDIAEGYSVSREKKESFPLTVTSAQKNPTAFYLCASSKVRTGVFMNTEAFFGQGTRLTVV.

The V call is TRBV10-3, the J call TRBJ2-1; D not certain. The CDR3 has 13 amino acids. Germline loops: CDR1 ENHRY, CDR2 SYGVKD. Trimming took 2 bases from V and 5 from J, leaving 7 bases between them. The CDR3 protein is CAISEGGNNEQFF. CDR3 bases: TGTGCCATCAGTGAGGGCGGAAACAATGAGCAGTTCTTC.